This TCR beta chain comes out of a study of CD8 T cells in Susac syndrome. About 0.5 to 1 ug RNA was reverse transcribed with random hexamers. The immunoSEQ assay covered 54 Vbeta and 13 Jbeta segments for CDR3. TCRdb re-analysed the immunoSEQ multiplex PCR reads in MiXCR, keeping a single row per CDR3 protein. The top ten clones hold 0.085% to 0.1% of a sample with approximately 210,000 distinct CDR3 sequences, nearly 97% of them seen once. This CDR3 has 11 residues. V lost 6 bases and J 12 bases, leaving 14 bases between the germline ends. Germline V gives CDR1 LGHNT, CDR2 FRNRAP. The authors carried out high-throughput sequencing of TCR beta. They applied it to CD8+ and CD4+ T cells obtained from blood. Both CD4+ and CD8+ T cells were negatively isolated, and TEMRA cells underwent FACS enrichment.

This chain uses TRBV12-5 with TRBJ1-1; no definite D call. This TCR derives from a human donor with multiple sclerosis. Sequencing was done on a sample of CD4+ T cells from PBMCs. The CDR3 coding sequence is TGTGCTAGTGGCCCCCAAGAGGCGACTTTCTTT. Translating it yields CASGPQEATFF.